This TCR beta chain was found in a study of cytomegalovirus exposure and HLA in healthy donors. Study as a whole: There were around 390 genotyped donors. Of these, 81% fell in the genetic ancestry cluster associated with self-reported Caucasian donors.

This PCR relied on a set of 60 Vbeta primers and 13 Jbeta primers. Assay used: immunoSEQ multiplex PCR; TCRdb lists only in-frame clones, some missing. The sample features around 140,000 clones, with about 0.96% in its top ten. Germline V CDR1 and CDR2: SGHRS, YFSETQ. The CDR3 contains 14 residues. V lost 1 base and J lost 3, with 7 bases in between. Sequenced input: PBMCs. The chain employs TRBV5-1 and TRBJ2-2; D is unclear. This receptor was obtained from a male donor in good health and CMV-seronegative. CDR3 sequence: CASSLMSYTGELFF. CDR3 DNA: TGCGCCAGCAGCTTGATGTCTTACACCGGGGAGCTGTTTTTT.